This TCR beta chain was documented in a study of CD8+ T cells in alopecia areata. This clone occurred a few times. Its target is not known. RNA extraction was followed by reverse transcription into cDNA, which acted as the sequencing template. The data were produced by immunoSEQ multiplex PCR, yet TCRdb's version contains in-frame clones alone and is incomplete. Counted here are about 110,000 clones, 59% occurring once; the ten biggest clones make up less than 25%. Deletions cut 0 bases from V and 6 bases from J, with 6 bases between. Germline CDR1 and CDR2: SGHRS and YFSETQ. CDR3 length equals 12 residues. It was from PBMCs that CD4+ and CD8+ T cells were sorted. Study-level results: Sequenced scalp T cells also include alphabeta T cells resident in normal skin.

This chain uses TRBV5-1 with TRBJ2-5; D unclear. The source of this sequence is a human donor in good health. Material for sequencing was CD8+ T cells sorted from blood. This CDR3 is CASSLGDKTQYF. The DNA for the CDR3 is TGCGCCAGCAGCTTGGGAGACAAGACCCAGTACTTC.